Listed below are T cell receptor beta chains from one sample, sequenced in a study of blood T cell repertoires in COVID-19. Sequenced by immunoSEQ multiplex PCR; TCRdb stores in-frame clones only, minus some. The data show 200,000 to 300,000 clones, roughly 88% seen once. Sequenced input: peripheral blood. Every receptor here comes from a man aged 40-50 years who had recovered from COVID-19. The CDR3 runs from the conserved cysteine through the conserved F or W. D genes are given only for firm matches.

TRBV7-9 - CASSIDSNNSPLHF
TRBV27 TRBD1 CASSTVFRDRGWGEQYF
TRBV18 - CASSPETTNYYGYTF
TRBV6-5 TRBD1 CASSPAAGGNQPQHF
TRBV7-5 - CVRSRNSPLHF
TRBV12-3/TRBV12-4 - CASDGGANEAFF
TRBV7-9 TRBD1 CASSPVGQGPYEQYF
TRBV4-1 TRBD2 CASSQVSGGSTDTQYF
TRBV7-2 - CASSLGRINEQFF
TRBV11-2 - CASSTGQLAYEQYF
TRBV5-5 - CASSLGRVAYNEQFF
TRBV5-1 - CASSFFGGNTGELFF
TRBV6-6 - CASSGRSANTGELFF
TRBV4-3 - CASSQVWGDLYEQYF
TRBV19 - CASSIDGYLNSPLHF
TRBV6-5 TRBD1 CASSYGTGGTYGYTF
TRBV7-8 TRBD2 CASSFSSSSGRSTDTQYF
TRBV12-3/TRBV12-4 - CASSLQGTEAFF
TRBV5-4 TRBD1 CASSSMGQSRSGANVLTF
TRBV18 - CASSPFGAYEQYF